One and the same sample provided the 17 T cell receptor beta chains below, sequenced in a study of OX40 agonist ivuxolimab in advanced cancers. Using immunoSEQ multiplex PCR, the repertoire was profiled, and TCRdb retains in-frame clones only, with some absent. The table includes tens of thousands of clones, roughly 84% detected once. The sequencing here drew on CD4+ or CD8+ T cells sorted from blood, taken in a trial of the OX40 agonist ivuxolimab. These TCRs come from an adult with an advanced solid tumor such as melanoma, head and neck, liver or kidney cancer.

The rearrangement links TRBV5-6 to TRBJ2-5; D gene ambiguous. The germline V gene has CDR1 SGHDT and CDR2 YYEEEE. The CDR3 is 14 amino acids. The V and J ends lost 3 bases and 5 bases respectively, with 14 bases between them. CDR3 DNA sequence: TGTGCCAGCAGCTCACGGACCTGGCGGGAGACCCAGTACTTC. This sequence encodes CASSSRTWRETQYF.

The CDR3 sequence is CASSFRTETEAFF. The CDR3 nucleotides read TGTGCCAGCAGTTTCCGGACAGAGACTGAAGCTTTCTTT. The chain couples TRBV6-6 to TRBJ1-1; tentative D call: TRBD1 (6 bases). V lost 4 bases to trimming and J lost 5 bases, with 11 bases between them. The CDR3 length is 13 residues. Germline assignment: CDR1 MNHNY and CDR2 SVGAGI (reference sequence).

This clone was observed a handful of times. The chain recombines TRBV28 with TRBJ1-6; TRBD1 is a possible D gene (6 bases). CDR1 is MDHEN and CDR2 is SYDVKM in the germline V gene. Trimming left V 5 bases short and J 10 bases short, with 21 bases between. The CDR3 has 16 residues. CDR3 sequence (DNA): TGTGCCAGCAGTCCCCCCCAGGGGCATGGTCGATCACCCCTCCACTTT. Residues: CASSPPQGHGRSPLHF.

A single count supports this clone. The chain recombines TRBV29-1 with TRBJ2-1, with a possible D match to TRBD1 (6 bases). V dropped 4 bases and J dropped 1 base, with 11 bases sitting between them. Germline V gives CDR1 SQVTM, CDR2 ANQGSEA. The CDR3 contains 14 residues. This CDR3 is CSVGSRGSYNEQFF. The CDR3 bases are TGCAGCGTTGGGAGCAGGGGTTCCTACAATGAGCAGTTCTTC.

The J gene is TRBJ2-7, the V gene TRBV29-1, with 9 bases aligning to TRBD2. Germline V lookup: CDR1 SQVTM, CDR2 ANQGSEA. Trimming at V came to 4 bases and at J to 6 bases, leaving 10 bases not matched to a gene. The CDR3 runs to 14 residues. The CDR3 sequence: CSVVMGLAVVEQYF. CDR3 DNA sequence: TGCAGCGTTGTCATGGGACTAGCCGTCGTCGAGCAGTACTTC.

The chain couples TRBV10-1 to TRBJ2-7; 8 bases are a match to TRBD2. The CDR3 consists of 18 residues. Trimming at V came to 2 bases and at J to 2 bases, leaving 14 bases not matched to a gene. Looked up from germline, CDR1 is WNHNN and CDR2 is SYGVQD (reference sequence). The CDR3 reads CASSEQGLTSGEAYEQYF. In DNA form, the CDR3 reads TGCGCCAGCAGTGAGCAGGGACTTACTAGCGGAGAGGCCTACGAGCAGTACTTC.

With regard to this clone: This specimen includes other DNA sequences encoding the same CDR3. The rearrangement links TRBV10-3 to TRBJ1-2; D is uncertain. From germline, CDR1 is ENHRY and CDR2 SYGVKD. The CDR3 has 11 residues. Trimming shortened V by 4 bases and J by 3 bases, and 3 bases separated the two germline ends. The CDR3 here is CAISADYGYTF. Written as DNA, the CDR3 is TGTGCCATCAGTGCGGACTATGGCTACACCTTC.

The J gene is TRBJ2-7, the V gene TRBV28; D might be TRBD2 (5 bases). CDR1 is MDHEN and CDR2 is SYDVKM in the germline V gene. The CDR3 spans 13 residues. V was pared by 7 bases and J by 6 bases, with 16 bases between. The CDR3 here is CASTSEYRGEQYF. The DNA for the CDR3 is TGTGCCAGCACCTCGGAATATCGGGGCGAGCAGTACTTC.

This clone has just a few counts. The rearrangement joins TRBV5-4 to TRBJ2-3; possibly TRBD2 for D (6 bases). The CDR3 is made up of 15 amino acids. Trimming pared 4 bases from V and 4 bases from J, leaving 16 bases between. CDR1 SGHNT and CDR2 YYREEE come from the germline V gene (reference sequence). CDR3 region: CASSRAGPTADTQYF. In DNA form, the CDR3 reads TGTGCCAGCAGCCGTGCGGGACCGACGGCAGATACGCAGTATTTT.

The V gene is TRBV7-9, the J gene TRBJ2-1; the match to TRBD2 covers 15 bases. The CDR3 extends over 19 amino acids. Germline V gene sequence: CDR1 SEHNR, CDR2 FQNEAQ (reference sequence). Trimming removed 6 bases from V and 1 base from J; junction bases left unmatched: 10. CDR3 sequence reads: CASSRFPGLAGGSYNEQFF. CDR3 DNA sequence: TGTGCCAGCAGTCGCTTCCCGGGACTAGCGGGAGGTTCCTACAATGAGCAGTTCTTC.

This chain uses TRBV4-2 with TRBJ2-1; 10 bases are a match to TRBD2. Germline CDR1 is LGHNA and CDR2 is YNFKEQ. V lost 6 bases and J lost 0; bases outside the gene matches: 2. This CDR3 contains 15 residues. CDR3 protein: CASSRLAGSYNEQFF. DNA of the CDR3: TGTGCCAGCAGTCGACTAGCGGGCTCCTACAATGAGCAGTTCTTC.

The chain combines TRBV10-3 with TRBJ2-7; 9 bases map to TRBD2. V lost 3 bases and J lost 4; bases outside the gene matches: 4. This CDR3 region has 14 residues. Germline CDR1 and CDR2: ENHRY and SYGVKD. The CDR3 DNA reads TGTGCCATCAGTGACGGGACTAGCTATTACGAGCAGTACTTC. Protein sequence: CAISDGTSYYEQYF.

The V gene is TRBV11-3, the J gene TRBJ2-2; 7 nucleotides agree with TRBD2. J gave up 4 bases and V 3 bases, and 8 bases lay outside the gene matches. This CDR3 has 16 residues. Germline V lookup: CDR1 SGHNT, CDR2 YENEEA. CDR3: CASSFKPGRGTGELFF. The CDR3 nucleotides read TGTGCCAGCAGCTTCAAACCAGGGAGGGGCACCGGGGAGCTGTTTTTT.

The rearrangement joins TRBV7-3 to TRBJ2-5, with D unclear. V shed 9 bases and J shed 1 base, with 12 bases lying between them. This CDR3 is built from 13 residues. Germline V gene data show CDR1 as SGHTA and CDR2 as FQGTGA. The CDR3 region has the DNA TGTGCCAGTGGACCCTCGCCCCAAGAGACCCAGTACTTC. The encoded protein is CASGPSPQETQYF.

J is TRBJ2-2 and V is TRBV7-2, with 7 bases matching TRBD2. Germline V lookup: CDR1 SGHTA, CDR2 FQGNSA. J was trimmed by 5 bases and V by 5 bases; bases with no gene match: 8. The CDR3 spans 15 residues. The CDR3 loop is CASSVGTTLTGELFF. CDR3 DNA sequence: TGTGCCAGCAGCGTTGGGACTACTTTAACCGGGGAGCTGTTTTTT.

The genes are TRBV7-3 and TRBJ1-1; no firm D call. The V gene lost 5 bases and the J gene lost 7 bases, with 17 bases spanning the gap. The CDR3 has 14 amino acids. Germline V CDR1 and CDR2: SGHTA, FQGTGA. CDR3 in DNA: TGTGCCAGCAGCCGCGGCCCGACGAGAGGTGAAGCTTTCTTT. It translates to CASSRGPTRGEAFF.

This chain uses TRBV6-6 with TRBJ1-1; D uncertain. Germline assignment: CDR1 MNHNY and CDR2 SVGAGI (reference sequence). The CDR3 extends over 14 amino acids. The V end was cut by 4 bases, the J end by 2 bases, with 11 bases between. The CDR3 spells CASSSLQDNTEAFF. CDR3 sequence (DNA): TGTGCCAGCAGTTCCCTACAAGATAACACTGAAGCTTTCTTT.